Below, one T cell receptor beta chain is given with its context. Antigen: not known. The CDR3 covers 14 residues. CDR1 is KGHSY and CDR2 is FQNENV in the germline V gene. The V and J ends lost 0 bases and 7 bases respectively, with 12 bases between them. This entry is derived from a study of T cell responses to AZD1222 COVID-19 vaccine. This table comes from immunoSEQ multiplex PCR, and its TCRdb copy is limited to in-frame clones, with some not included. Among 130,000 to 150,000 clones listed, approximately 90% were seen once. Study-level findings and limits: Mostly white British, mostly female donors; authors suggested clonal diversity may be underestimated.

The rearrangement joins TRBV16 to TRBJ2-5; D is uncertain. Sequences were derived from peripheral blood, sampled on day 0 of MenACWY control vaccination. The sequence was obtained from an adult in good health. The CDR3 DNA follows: TGTGCCAGCAGCCAATCCGCAGAAACGGGGACCCAGTACTTC. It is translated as CASSQSAETGTQYF.